This TCR beta chain was sequenced in a study of blood T cell repertoires in COVID-19. The CDR3 loop spans 12 amino acids. Germline V gene data show CDR1 as SEHNR and CDR2 as FQNEAQ (reference sequence). V shed 1 base and J shed 6 bases, with 4 bases lying between them. Produced via immunoSEQ multiplex PCR; TCRdb's table is partial and in-frame only. Among tens of thousands of clones listed, about 83% were seen once. Sequencing used peripheral blood. This chain joins TRBV7-9 and TRBJ1-5, with D unresolved. The TCR originated in a man aged 55 to 70 with acute or convalescent COVID-19. Here the CDR3 DNA reads TGTGCCAGCAGCTTAGACAGTCAGCCCCAGCATTTT. This translates into CASSLDSQPQHF.